The TCR beta chain described here comes from a study of T cell responses to AZD1222 COVID-19 vaccine (dated by TCRdb to about 2021). Background on the whole study: TCR sequencing covered fewer than 250 trial participants: 200 to 220 given two doses of AZD1222 and approximately 26 given two doses of MenACWY control vaccine. Trial participants were enrolled into age subgroups of 18-55, 56-69 and 70-plus years, which contained roughly 140, 27 and 60 TCR-sequenced participants, respectively. Broader findings and caveats from the paper: Nearly half of unique spike-specific TCRs reportedly recognized epitopes outside regions mutated in the B.1.351 and B.1.1.7 variants. Because no day 14 peak-response samples were available, the repertoires could be characterized only after the peak T cell response. The whole spike protein was spanned by vaccine-associated CD4 TCRs, and dominant responses were seen in regions 160-218 and 743-854. Spike-specific TCR breadth and depth rose significantly after two AZD1222 doses compared with day 0 and with MenACWY recipients. Conclusions about previously exposed vaccinees are limited because only six or seven AZD1222 recipients were SARS-CoV-2 seropositive at baseline. Most participants were white British and females outnumbered males, and the authors suggested that clonal diversity may have been underestimated. In the small 56-69-year group, the increase in depth fell short of significance, most likely because of low power.

A word on this clone: No cognate antigen has been identified for it. Nothing much larger sits one base from this clone, and base qualities are not available.

The germline V gene yields SGHRS for CDR1 and YFSETQ for CDR2. Germline trimming: 4 bases from V, 0 bases from J; junction bases outside gene matches: 7. Its CDR3 holds 17 amino acids, cysteine through phenylalanine. The retained sequence is limited to the CDR3, 51 bases, with the frame set at the first base. The CDR3 regions of human TCRbeta chains were analyzed by immunosequencing. On the study's bioinformatics: TCRs in the repertoires were matched against a reference library of SARS-CoV-2-specific TCRs that had been generated with the MIRA antigen-specificity platform. Breadth meant the fraction of unique TCRs that were SARS-CoV-2-associated, whereas depth meant the fraction of total T cells that were SARS-CoV-2-associated. Each spike-specific TCR was assigned to its reactive spike region and to a CD4 or CD8 class using the MIRA data. Log10-transformed breadth and depth values were compared by one-way ANOVA with Sidak's multiple comparisons tests. The immuneACCESS repertoire file appears here via TCRdb, limited to in-frame rearrangements. These files lack a portion of the clones; in checked studies, under half of the deficit traces to unresolved V genes, and the cause of the others is not known. The D gene and trimming were derived from the DNA, and the V and J assignments and clone size from that table. This sample is represented by 100,000 or so clones; 70% to 90% of them were singletons. The top ten hold about 2.5% of the sample.

This specimen's time point label, per the study, means: about 28 days (+/-7) after the second vaccine dose. AZD1222 recipients whose second dose came at about 4 weeks and those whose second dose came at about 12 weeks were combined into one group, since spike-specific TCR depth and breadth did not differ between the two schedules. The vaccinee samples were drawn from two UK trials, COV001 and COV002, one of which was a single-blind randomized controlled phase 2/3 trial testing AZD1222 (ChAdOx1 nCoV-19) in healthy adults. For TCRbeta chain sequencing, PBMC samples from trial participants were taken at day 0 and at day 28 after the second dose.

This receptor was identified in an adult who received the AZD1222 COVID-19 vaccine. Source: peripheral blood, taken 28 days after the second AZD1222 dose. The chain is made from TRBV5-1 and TRBJ2-6; 7 central nucleotides agree with TRBD1. The DNA sequence is given as TGCGCCAGCAGCGGGGGACAGACCAGCTCTGGGGCCAACGTCCTGACTTTC. Its amino acids are CASSGGQTSSGANVLTF.